This section outlines one TCR beta chain sequence together with its context. The sample is drawn from a study of blood T cells in healthy people across ages. This CDR3 contains 13 residues. CDR1 and CDR2 (germline): SQVTM, ANQGSEA. The V and J ends lost 3 bases and 1 base respectively, with 9 bases between them. The authors ran a second PCR of about 7 to 11 cycles using a sample-barcoded 5' primer and a J-beta primer mix. MiXCR, run by TCRdb on the 5' RACE reads, gives a single entry per CDR3 protein. The sample contains over a million distinct CDR3 sequences, approximately 59% of which appear only once.

The chain carries TRBV29-1 and TRBJ2-5; D may be TRBD2 (5 bases). This TCR was recovered from a man younger than 35 in good health. The sequencing sample was made of blood. CDR3 sequence (DNA): TGCAGCGTTGATCTAGCTCTCCAAGAGACCCAGTACTTC. This encodes CSVDLALQETQYF.